The clone carrying this T cell receptor (beta chain) was observed a handful of times. Using immunoSEQ multiplex PCR, the repertoire was profiled, and TCRdb retains in-frame clones only, with some absent. The data contain more than 95,000 clones, approximately 93% of them singletons. The sample originates from a study of control samples from healthy donors and cancer patients. V gave up 2 bases and J gave up 0 bases; unmatched junction bases: 3. The length of the CDR3 is 15 residues. Germline CDR1 reads GTSNPN; CDR2 reads SVGIG (reference sequence). Sample: blood. This sequence originates from a man aged 18 to 30 in good health. V gene TRBV30 combines with J gene TRBJ2-1, with TRBD2 matching 8 bases. CDR3 in amino acids: CAWSSGSLSYNEQFF. CDR3 DNA: TGTGCCTGGAGTAGCGGGAGCCTCTCCTACAATGAGCAGTTCTTC.